This TCR beta chain was recovered during a study of T cell changes during pregnancy in multiple sclerosis. Here immunoSEQ multiplex PCR was the method, and the copy in TCRdb shows in-frame clones only, minus some. The repertoire includes more than 20,000 clones, over 80% of them detected once, and approximately 7% sits in the top ten. This TCR was recovered from a female donor with multiple sclerosis, enrolled in a pregnancy study. This specimen was CD8+ T cells from peripheral blood mononuclear cells, taken in the third trimester of pregnancy.

Here the CDR3 reads CASSLAGGRTDTQYF. The CDR3, as DNA: TGTGCCAGTAGTCTCGCAGGGGGCCGCACAGATACGCAGTATTTT. V and J are TRBV19 and TRBJ2-3; 8 nucleotides match TRBD1. This CDR3 is built from 15 residues. Germline V gene sequence: CDR1 LNHDA, CDR2 SQIVND (reference sequence). V lost 5 bases to trimming and J lost 1 base; unmatched junction nucleotides: 5. The full variable domain, completed using reference TRBV19 and TRBJ2-3, is DGGITQSPKYLFRKEGQNVTLSCEQNLNHDAMYWYRQDPGQGLRLIYYSQIVNDFQKGDIAEGYSVSREKKESFPLTVTSAQKNPTAFYLCASSLAGGRTDTQYFGPGTRLTVL.